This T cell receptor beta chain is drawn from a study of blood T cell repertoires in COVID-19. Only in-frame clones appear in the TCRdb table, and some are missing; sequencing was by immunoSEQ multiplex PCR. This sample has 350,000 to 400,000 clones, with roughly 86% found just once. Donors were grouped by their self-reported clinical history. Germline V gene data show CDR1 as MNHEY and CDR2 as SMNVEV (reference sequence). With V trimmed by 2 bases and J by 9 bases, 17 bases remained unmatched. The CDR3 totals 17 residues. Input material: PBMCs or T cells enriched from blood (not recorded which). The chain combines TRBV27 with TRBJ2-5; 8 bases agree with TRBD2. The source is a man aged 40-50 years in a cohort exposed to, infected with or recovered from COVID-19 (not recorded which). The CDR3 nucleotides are TGTGCCAGCAGTTTAAGGTTCAGCGGGGGCTCGTCGTTGGCCCAGTACTTC. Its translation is CASSLRFSGGSSLAQYF.